This TCR beta chain came from a study of identical twins. Only healthy Caucasians were enrolled as donors. Germline V gene data show CDR1 as MNHNS and CDR2 as SASEGT. The V and J ends lost 7 bases and 3 bases, in that order; junction bases with no gene match: 3. The CDR3 covers 14 residues. The sample holds a few counts of this clonotype. Template switching created a universal primer site, and the cDNA included unique molecular identifiers. Using its own MiXCR run on the 5' RACE reads, TCRdb lists one record per CDR3 protein. Among fewer than 900,000 distinct CDR3 sequences, less than 25% were seen once, and the ten largest hold roughly 4%. These data were also filed under a second study, of T cells expressing NK-cell markers. Turning to that study: The same clonotypes also predominated in the CD3+CD56-NKG2C+ fraction of several donors. Expanded clones of NKG2C+ T cells had an unclear HCMV specificity.

This chain joins TRBV6-1 and TRBJ2-3; TRBD2 agrees at 11 bases. The specimen sequenced was PBMCs. The sequence was obtained from a woman aged 18-29 years in good health. For the CDR3, the DNA is TGTGCCAGCAACGTAGCGGGAGGGACAGATACGCAGTATTTT. Translated, it gives CASNVAGGTDTQYF.